This is a list of T cell receptor beta chains from one sample in a study of identical twins. Via MiXCR, TCRdb re-called the 5' RACE reads, giving one row per CDR3 protein. Of some 1,700,000 distinct CDR3 sequences in the sample, more than 30% were seen once. Sequences were obtained from cord blood. Receptor source: a newborn girl in good health. The CDR3 runs from the conserved cysteine through the conserved F or W. The order of the fields is V gene, D gene, CDR3 protein. The D gene is left open where the match is weak.

TRBV2 | . | CASRGSLNTEAFF
TRBV4-1 | . | CASSQPSLYGYTF
TRBV2 | . | CASNSGFEKLFF
TRBV25-1 | . | CASSEYFTDTQYF
TRBV9 | . | CASSPGDRFYGYTF
TRBV5-1 | . | CASSLDDPRLKFF
TRBV7-2 | TRBD1 | CASSLAPRQGYGYTF
TRBV5-1 | . | CASSLGTVGYGYTF
TRBV12-3/TRBV12-4 | . | CASSWRGETDTQYF
TRBV6-5 | TRBD2 | CASSYTSGSAKNIQYF
TRBV20-1 | . | CSARRGHLNTEAFF
TRBV20-1 | . | CSASPARQALTQYF
TRBV5-1 | TRBD2 | CASSLGLAGSYNDQFF